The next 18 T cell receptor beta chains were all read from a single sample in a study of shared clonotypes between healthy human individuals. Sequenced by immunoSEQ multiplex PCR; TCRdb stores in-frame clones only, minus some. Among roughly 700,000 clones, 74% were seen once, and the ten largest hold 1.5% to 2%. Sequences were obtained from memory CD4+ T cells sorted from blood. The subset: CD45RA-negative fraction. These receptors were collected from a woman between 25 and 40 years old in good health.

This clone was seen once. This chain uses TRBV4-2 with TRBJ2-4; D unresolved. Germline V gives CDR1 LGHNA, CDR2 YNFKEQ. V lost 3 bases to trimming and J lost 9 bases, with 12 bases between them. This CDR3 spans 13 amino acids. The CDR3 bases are TGTGCCAGCAGCCATCTTTCGGTTGCCATTCAGTACTTC. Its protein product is CASSHLSVAIQYF.

CDR3 amino acids: CASSLVEDSGELFF. CDR3 DNA: TGCGCCAGCAGCTTGGTCGAGGACAGCGGGGAGCTGTTTTTT. V is TRBV5-1 and J is TRBJ2-2; perhaps TRBD1 as D (6 bases). This CDR3 region has 14 residues. Germline CDR1 SGHRS, CDR2 YFSETQ. Between the trimmed V and J ends, which lost 0 bases and 7 bases, there was a span of 10 bases.

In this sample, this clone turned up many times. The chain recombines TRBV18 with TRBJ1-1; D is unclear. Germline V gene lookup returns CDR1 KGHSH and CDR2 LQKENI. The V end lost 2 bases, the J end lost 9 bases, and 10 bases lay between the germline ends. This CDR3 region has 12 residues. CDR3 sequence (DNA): TGTGCCAGCTCACCAGCCGGAGTGAAAGCTTTCTTT. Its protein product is CASSPAGVKAFF.

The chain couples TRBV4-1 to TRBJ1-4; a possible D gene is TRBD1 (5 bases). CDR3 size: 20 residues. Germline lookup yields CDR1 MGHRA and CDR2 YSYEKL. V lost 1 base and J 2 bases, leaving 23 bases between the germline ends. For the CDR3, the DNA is TGCGCCAGCAGCCAAGGTGGTCGTGGGACGGGGGGGTACACTAATGAAAAACTGTTTTTT. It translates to CASSQGGRGTGGYTNEKLFF.

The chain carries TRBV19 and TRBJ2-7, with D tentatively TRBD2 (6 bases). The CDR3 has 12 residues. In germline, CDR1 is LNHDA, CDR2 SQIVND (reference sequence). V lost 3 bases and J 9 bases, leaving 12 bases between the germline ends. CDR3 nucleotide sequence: TGTGCCAGTAGTATCACCGGGAGTGGGCAGTACTTC. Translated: CASSITGSGQYF.

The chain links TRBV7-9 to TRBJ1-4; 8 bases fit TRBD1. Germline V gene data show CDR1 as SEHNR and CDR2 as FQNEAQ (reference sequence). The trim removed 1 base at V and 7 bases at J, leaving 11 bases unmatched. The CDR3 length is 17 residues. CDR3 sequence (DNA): TGTGCCAGCAGCTTAGTATGGCAGGGGGCTTCGGGTGAAAAACTGTTTTTT. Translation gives CASSLVWQGASGEKLFF.

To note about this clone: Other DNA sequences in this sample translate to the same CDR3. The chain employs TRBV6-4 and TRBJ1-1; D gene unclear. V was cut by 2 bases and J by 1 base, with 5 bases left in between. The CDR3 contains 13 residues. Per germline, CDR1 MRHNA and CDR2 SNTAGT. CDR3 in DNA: TGTGCCAGCAGTGACCGAGAGAACACTGAAGCTTTCTTT. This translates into CASSDRENTEAFF.

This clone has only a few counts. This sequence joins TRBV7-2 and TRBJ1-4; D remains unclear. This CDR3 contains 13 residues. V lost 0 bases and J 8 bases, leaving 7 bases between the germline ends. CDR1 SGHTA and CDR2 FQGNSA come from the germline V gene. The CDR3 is CASSLALREKLFF. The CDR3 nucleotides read TGTGCCAGCAGCTTAGCCCTACGGGAAAAACTGTTTTTT.

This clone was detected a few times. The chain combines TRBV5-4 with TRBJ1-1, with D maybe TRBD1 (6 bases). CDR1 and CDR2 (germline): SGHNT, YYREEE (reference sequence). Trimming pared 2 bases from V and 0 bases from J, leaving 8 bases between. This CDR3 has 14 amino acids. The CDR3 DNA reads TGTGCCAGCAGCTTTGACAGGCTGAACACTGAAGCTTTCTTT. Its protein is CASSFDRLNTEAFF.

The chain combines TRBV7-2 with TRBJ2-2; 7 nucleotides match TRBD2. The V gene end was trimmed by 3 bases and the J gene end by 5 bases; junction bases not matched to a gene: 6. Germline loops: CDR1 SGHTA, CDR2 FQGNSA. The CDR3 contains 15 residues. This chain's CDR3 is CASSFPSGDTGELFF. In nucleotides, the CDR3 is TGTGCCAGCAGCTTTCCGAGCGGGGATACCGGGGAGCTGTTTTTT.

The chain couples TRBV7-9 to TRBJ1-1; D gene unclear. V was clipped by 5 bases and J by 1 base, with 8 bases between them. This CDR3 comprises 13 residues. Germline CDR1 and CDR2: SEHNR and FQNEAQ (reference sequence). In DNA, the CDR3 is TGTGCCAGCAGCAAAGAGGGGAACACTGAAGCTTTCTTT. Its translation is CASSKEGNTEAFF.

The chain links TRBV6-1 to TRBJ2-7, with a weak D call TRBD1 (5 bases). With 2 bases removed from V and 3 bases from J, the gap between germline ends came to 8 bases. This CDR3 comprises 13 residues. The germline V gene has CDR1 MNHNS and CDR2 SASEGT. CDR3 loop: CASSESGHYEQYF. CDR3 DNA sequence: TGTGCCAGCAGTGAATCAGGACACTACGAGCAGTACTTC.

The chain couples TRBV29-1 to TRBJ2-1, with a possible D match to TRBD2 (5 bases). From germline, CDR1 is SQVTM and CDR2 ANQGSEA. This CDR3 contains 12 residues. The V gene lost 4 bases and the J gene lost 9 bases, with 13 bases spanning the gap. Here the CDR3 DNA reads TGCAGCGTTGTTCCTAGCACAGTTGAGCAGTTCTTC. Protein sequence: CSVVPSTVEQFF.

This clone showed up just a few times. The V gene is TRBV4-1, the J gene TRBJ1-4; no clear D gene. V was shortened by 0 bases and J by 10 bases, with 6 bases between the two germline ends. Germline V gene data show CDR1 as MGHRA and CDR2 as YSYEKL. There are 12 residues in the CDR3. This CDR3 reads CASSQDLGKLFF. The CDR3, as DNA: TGCGCCAGCAGCCAAGATCTCGGAAAACTGTTTTTT.

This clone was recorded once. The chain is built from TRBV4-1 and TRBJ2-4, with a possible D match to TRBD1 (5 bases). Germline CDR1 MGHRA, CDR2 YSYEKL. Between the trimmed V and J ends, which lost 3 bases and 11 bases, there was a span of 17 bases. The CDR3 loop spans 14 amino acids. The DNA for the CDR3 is TGCGCCAGCAGCCATGGGGCAAAGGGGATAGTTCAGTACTTC. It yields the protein CASSHGAKGIVQYF.

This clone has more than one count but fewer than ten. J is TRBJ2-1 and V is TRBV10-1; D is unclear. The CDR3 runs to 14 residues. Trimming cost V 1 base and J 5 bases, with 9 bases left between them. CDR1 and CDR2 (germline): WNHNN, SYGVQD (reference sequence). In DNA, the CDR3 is TGCGCCAGCAGTGAGTTTGGGTTAAACAATGAGCAGTTCTTC. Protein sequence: CASSEFGLNNEQFF.

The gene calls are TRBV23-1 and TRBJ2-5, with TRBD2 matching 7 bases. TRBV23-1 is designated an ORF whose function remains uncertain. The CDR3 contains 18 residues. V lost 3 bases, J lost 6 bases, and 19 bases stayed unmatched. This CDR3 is CASSHQRRQIPGGKTQYF. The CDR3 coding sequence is TGCGCCAGCAGTCACCAGAGGAGACAGATTCCGGGGGGTAAGACCCAGTACTTC.

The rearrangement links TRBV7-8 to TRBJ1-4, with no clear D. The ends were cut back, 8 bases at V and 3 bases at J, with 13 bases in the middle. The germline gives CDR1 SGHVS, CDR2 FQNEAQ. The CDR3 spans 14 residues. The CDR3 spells CASSRGSANEKLFF. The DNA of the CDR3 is TGTGCCAGCTCCCGTGGGTCCGCTAATGAAAAACTGTTTTTT.